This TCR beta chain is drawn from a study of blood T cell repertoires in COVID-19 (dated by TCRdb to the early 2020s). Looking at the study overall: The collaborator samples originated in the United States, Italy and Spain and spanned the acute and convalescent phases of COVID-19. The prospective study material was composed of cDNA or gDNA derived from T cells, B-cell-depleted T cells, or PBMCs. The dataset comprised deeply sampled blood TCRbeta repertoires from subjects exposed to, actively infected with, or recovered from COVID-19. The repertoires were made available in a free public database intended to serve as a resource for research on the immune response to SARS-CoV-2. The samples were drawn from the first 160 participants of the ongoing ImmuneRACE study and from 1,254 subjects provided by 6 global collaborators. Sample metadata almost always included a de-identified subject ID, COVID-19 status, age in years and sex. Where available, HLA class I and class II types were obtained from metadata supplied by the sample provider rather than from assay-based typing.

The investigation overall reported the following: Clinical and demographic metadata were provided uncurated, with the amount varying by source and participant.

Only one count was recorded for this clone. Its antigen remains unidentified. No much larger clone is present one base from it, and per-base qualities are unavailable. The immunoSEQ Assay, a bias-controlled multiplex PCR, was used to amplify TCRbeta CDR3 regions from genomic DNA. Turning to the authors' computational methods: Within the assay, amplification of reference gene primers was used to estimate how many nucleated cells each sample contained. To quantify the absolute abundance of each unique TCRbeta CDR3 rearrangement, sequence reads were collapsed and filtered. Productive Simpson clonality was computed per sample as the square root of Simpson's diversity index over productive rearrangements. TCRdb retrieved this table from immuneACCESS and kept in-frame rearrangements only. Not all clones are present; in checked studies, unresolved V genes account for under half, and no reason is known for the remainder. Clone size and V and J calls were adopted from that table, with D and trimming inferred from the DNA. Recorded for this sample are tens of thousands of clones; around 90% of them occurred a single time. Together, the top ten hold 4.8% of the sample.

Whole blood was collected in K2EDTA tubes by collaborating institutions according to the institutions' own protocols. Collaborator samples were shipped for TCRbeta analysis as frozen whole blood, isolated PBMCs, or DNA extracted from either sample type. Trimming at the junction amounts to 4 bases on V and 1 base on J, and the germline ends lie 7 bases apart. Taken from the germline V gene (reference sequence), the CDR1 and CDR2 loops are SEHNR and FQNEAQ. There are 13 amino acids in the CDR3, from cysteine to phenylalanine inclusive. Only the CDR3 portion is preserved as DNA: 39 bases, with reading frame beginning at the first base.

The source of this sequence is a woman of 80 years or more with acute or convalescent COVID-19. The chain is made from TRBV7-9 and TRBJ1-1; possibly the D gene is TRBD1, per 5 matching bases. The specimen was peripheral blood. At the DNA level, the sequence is TGTGCCAGCAGCTCGCAGGGGAACACTGAAGCTTTCTTT. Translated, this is CASSSQGNTEAFF.